One sample yielded the 14 T cell receptor beta chains listed below, sequenced in a study of blood T cells in healthy people across ages. With a J-beta primer mix and a sample-barcoded 5' primer, a second PCR ran about 7 to 12 cycles. One entry per CDR3 protein, called by TCRdb with MiXCR from the 5' RACE reads. Counted here are 700,000 or so distinct CDR3 sequences, about a fifth occurring once; the ten biggest clones make up under 25%. Sequencing was done on a sample of blood. Receptors originate from a man between 70 and 80 years old in good health.

This clonotype has at least ten counts. This chain joins TRBV5-1 and TRBJ1-2; possibly TRBD1 for D (6 bases). Trimming left V 4 bases short and J 8 bases short, with 18 bases between. Germline lookup yields CDR1 SGHRS and CDR2 YFSETQ. The CDR3 is made up of 14 amino acids. The CDR3 sequence: CASSPRGSAWGYTF. CDR3 DNA: TGCGCCAGCAGCCCCAGGGGCTCTGCGTGGGGCTACACCTTC.

The chain employs TRBV28 and TRBJ1-4; D remains unclear. Germline-derived CDR1 and CDR2 are MDHEN and SYDVKM. Trimming shortened V by 3 bases and J by 8 bases, and 13 bases separated the two germline ends. The CDR3 length is 14 residues. The CDR3 spells CASSLTGIREKLFF. Here the CDR3 DNA reads TGTGCCAGCAGTTTGACCGGGATACGGGAAAAACTGTTTTTT.

This clonotype showed up just a few times. It is likely a read error, because the conserved phenylalanine at the end of the CDR3 is missing. This chain connects TRBV3-1 to TRBJ2-5; TRBD2 agrees at 13 bases. V lost 2 bases and J lost 11; bases outside the gene matches: 29. Germline CDR1 reads LGHDT; CDR2 reads YNNKEL (reference sequence). This CDR3 has 22 residues. CDR3 sequence (DNA): TGTGCCAGCAGCCAAAAGCCAGGTTGCTTACCCTGGCGACTAGCGGGAGGAAGGGAGCAGTACGTC. Its translation: CASSQKPGCLPWRLAGGREQYV.

The V call is TRBV12-3 or TRBV12-4, the J call TRBJ1-3; TRBD1 agrees at 7 bases. CDR3 size: 15 residues. The V segment lost 6 bases and the J segment 6 bases; nucleotides outside the gene matches: 11. The CDR3 nucleotides read TGTGCCAGCAGCCCATCCGGGACAGCCAAAAACACCATATATTTT. As protein: CASSPSGTAKNTIYF.

The table lists this clonotype with a few counts. The rearrangement joins TRBV29-1 to TRBJ2-4, with TRBD1 identical over 7 bases. Germline V gene lookup returns CDR1 SQVTM and CDR2 ANQGSEA. This CDR3 spans 14 amino acids. V shed 1 base and J 6 bases; nucleotides not matched to a gene: 6. The CDR3 nucleotides are TGCAGCGTTGAAGGAGGGGGCGCGGGAAACATTCAGTACTTC. Its protein product is CSVEGGGAGNIQYF.

This clonotype was counted between two and nine times. The chain joins TRBV27 to TRBJ2-5, with TRBD1 matching 8 bases. The DNA matches TRBJ2-7 better at its end, which makes the J call doubtful. This CDR3 comprises 13 residues. CDR1 is MNHEY, CDR2 SMNVEV, per germline (reference sequence). The DNA of the CDR3 is TGTGCCAGCAGTCTGACAGGGGTCTACGAGCAGTACTTC. This translates into CASSLTGVYEQYF.

This clonotype came up a few times. J is TRBJ2-1 and V is TRBV28; 12 bases align to TRBD1. V shed 5 bases and J 7 bases; nucleotides not matched to a gene: 9. Germline V gene sequence: CDR1 MDHEN, CDR2 SYDVKM. The CDR3 sequence is 16 residues long. The CDR3 sequence is CASSGSGQGAGNEQFF. In nucleotides, the CDR3 is TGTGCCAGCAGTGGGTCGGGACAGGGGGCCGGGAATGAGCAGTTCTTC.

This chain joins TRBV6-2 or TRBV6-3 and TRBJ1-2; D is ambiguous. Germline assignment: CDR1 MNHEY and CDR2 SVGEGT. The CDR3 has 13 amino acids. The ends were cut back, 6 bases at V and 6 bases at J, with 14 bases in the middle. The CDR3 here is CASRTDLAHGYTF. In DNA, the CDR3 is TGTGCCAGCAGGACGGACCTTGCGCATGGCTACACCTTC.

There are a few counts of this clonotype. V gene TRBV12-3 or TRBV12-4 combines with J gene TRBJ2-6; D gene uncertain. Trimming left V 6 bases short and J 13 bases short, with 10 bases between. This CDR3 is built from 11 residues. The CDR3 bases are TGTGCCAGCAGCTCCGTGTTGGTCCTGACTTTC. This encodes CASSSVLVLTF.

The V call is TRBV5-1, the J call TRBJ2-3, with D perhaps matching TRBD1 (6 bases). The CDR3 has 15 amino acids. Germline V gives CDR1 SGHRS, CDR2 YFSETQ. With 4 bases removed from V and 0 bases from J, the gap between germline ends came to 12 bases. CDR3 in amino acids: CASSVDSTSTDTQYF. CDR3 DNA sequence: TGCGCCAGCAGCGTGGACAGTACTAGCACAGATACGCAGTATTTT.

This chain joins TRBV20-1 and TRBJ2-5; 14 nucleotides agree with TRBD2. The end of the DNA fits TRBJ2-1 better, so the J call may be wrong. Germline loops: CDR1 DFQATT, CDR2 SNEGSKA (reference sequence). CDR3 length equals 15 residues. This CDR3 reads CSASGTSGSYNEQFF. As DNA, the CDR3 is TGCAGTGCTAGTGGGACTAGCGGGAGCTACAATGAGCAGTTCTTC.

In this sample, this clonotype turned up a few times. The chain uses TRBV12-3 or TRBV12-4 and TRBJ2-3; TRBD2 matches 8 bases. The length of the CDR3 is 15 residues. V shed 8 bases, J shed 1 base, and the junction held 8 bases outside the gene matches. DNA for the CDR3: TGTGCCAGCGCTGGGGGTAGCGGGGGCACAGATACGCAGTATTTT. Encoded protein: CASAGGSGGTDTQYF.

This clonotype was picked up a small number of times. The chain uses TRBV10-3 and TRBJ1-6, with 7 bases matching TRBD1. V trimming: 6 bases; J trimming: 8 bases; junction bases outside the gene matches: 7. The CDR3 has 14 amino acids. Looked up from germline, CDR1 is ENHRY and CDR2 is SYGVKD. CDR3 protein: CAISLQGTDSPLHF. The DNA for the CDR3 is TGTGCCATCAGCCTACAGGGGACGGATTCACCCCTCCACTTT.

This chain joins TRBV27 and TRBJ2-1; TRBD2 is a possible D gene (5 bases). The CDR3 has 13 amino acids. Germline V CDR1 and CDR2: MNHEY, SMNVEV (reference sequence). The V and J ends lost 4 bases and 8 bases respectively, with 12 bases between them. This chain's CDR3 is CASSSTRFYEQFF. CDR3 DNA: TGTGCCAGCAGTTCAACTAGATTCTATGAGCAGTTCTTC.